These 24 T cell receptor beta chains were sequenced from one sample in a study of vaccination effects on CD4 cells after COVID-19. The table came from immunoSEQ multiplex PCR; TCRdb's copy has only in-frame clones and leaves some out. The repertoire consists of roughly 35,000 clones, with 75% occurring once and the leading ten covering 6.5% to 7.5%. Having been cultured for about 10 days, the cells underwent CD4+ T cell isolation. By PCR, the person was confirmed to have had SARS-CoV-2 infection between March and December 2020. Two doses of BNT162b2 or mRNA-1273 vaccine were administered to participants. These TCRs' antigens remain unknown. Sequences were derived from CD4+ T cells from PBMCs cultured without peptide, sampled after COVID-19 vaccination. Every receptor here comes from a human donor who had a prior SARS-CoV-2 infection.

This clone occurred once. The chain uses TRBV7-9 and TRBJ1-2, with D unresolved. Per the germline V gene, CDR1 is SEHNR and CDR2 is FQNEAQ (reference sequence). V dropped 0 bases and J dropped 0 bases, with 5 bases sitting between them. CDR3 length: 14 amino acids. In nucleotides, the CDR3 is TGTGCCAGCAGCTTAGCAGGGACTAACTATGGCTACACCTTC. Translated, it gives CASSLAGTNYGYTF.

The chain joins TRBV21-1 to TRBJ2-5; no DNA check was done on the table's D call, TRBD2. TRBV21-1 is deemed a pseudogene. The CDR3 extends over 13 amino acids. Here the CDR3 reads CASSGDVRETQYF. The CDR3 bases are TGTGCCAGCAGCGGAGATGTCCGGGAGACCCAGTACTTC.

The J gene is TRBJ2-3, the V gene TRBV5-1, with TRBD2 matching over 15 bases. The CDR3 spans 18 residues. Looked up from germline, CDR1 is SGHRS and CDR2 is YFSETQ. The V gene end was trimmed by 0 bases and the J gene end by 2 bases; junction bases not matched to a gene: 4. This CDR3 reads CASSLGGLAGGTTDTQYF. The CDR3 region has the DNA TGCGCCAGCAGCTTGGGGGGACTAGCGGGGGGAACCACAGATACGCAGTATTTT.

DNA for the CDR3: TGTGCCAGCACCCCCCGGACTAGCGGAGATCAGGGTACGCAGTATTTT. Translation: CASTPRTSGDQGTQYF. The chain recombines TRBV5-4 with TRBJ2-3; 10 nucleotides match TRBD2. V lost 6 bases and J lost 8; bases outside the gene matches: 15. Germline V CDR1 and CDR2: SGHNT, YYREEE (reference sequence). The CDR3 sequence is 16 residues long. Variable domain in full (rest from reference TRBV5-4 and TRBJ2-3): ETGVTQSPTHLIKTRGQQVTLRCSSQSGHNTVSWYQQALGQGPQFIFQYYREEENGRGNFPPRFSGLQFPNYSSELNVNALELDDSALYLCASTPRTSGDQGTQYFGPGTRLTVL.

This clone has a handful of counts. The rearrangement uses TRBV2 and TRBJ2-3; 8 bases are shared with TRBD1. CDR3 size: 13 residues. V lost 10 bases and J lost 2; bases outside the gene matches: 5. Germline-derived CDR1 and CDR2 are SNHLY and FYNNEI. As DNA, the CDR3 is TGTGCCAACTCGGACAGGGACACAGATACGCAGTATTTT. As protein: CANSDRDTDTQYF.

V gene TRBV30 combines with J gene TRBJ2-7, with 9 bases identical to TRBD2. The CDR3 covers 15 residues. Germline V gives CDR1 GTSNPN, CDR2 SVGIG (reference sequence). Unmatched junction bases numbered 13, after V lost 5 bases and J lost 5 bases. The CDR3 here is CAWGSGGAGGDEQYF. The CDR3 nucleotides are TGTGCCTGGGGTAGCGGAGGGGCGGGAGGGGACGAGCAGTACTTC. The whole variable domain, filled in from reference TRBV30 and TRBJ2-7, reads SQTIHQWPATLVQPVGSPLSLECTVEGTSNPNLYWYRQAAGRGLQLLFYSVGIGQISSEVPQNLSASRPQDRQFILSSKKLLLSDSGFYLCAWGSGGAGGDEQYFGPGTRLTVT.

The CDR3 DNA follows: TGTGCCAGTAACCCCTCCGGGAGCAGCTCTGGAAACACCATATATTTT. It encodes CASNPSGSSSGNTIYF. The chain links TRBV19 to TRBJ1-3; D is unresolved. CDR3 length equals 16 residues. V gave up 7 bases and J gave up 0 bases, with 16 bases separating them. Per the germline V gene, CDR1 is LNHDA and CDR2 is SQIVND (reference sequence). The full variable domain, rest sourced from reference TRBV19 and TRBJ1-3, is DGGITQSPKYLFRKEGQNVTLSCEQNLNHDAMYWYRQDPGQGLRLIYYSQIVNDFQKGDIAEGYSVSREKKESFPLTVTSAQKNPTAFYLCASNPSGSSSGNTIYFGEGSWLTVV.

The J gene is TRBJ2-1, the V gene TRBV7-3; 13 positions match TRBD2. After removal of 1 base from V and 1 base from J, the junction contained 1 base not matched to a gene. In germline, CDR1 is SGHTA, CDR2 FQGTGA. The CDR3 loop spans 17 amino acids. DNA for the CDR3: TGTGCCAGCAGCTTAAGGACTAGCGGGAGTTCCTACAATGAGCAGTTCTTC. Encoded protein: CASSLRTSGSSYNEQFF.

This clone was counted once. This chain joins TRBV19 and TRBJ1-2; weak D call: TRBD1 (5 bases). Trimming cost V 7 bases and J 4 bases, with 19 bases left between them. This CDR3 region has 15 residues. Germline CDR1 LNHDA, CDR2 SQIVND (reference sequence). The CDR3 protein is CASNRGPFEVYGYTF. As DNA, the CDR3 is TGTGCCAGTAACCGGGGCCCATTTGAGGTCTATGGCTACACCTTC.

The chain employs TRBV4-3 and TRBJ1-4, with TRBD1 identical over 8 bases. This CDR3 has 17 amino acids. V lost 1 base, J lost 7 bases, and 11 bases stayed unmatched. Germline assignment: CDR1 LGHNA and CDR2 YSLEER. The CDR3 loop reads CASSQGTGQAAREKLFF. The CDR3 DNA reads TGCGCCAGCAGCCAAGGCACGGGACAGGCTGCCCGTGAAAAACTGTTTTTT.

V usage is TRBV5-1 and J usage is TRBJ1-2; TRBD1 matches at 7 bases. Per the germline V gene, CDR1 is SGHRS and CDR2 is YFSETQ. J gave up 3 bases and V 4 bases, and 3 bases lay outside the gene matches. The length of the CDR3 is 13 residues. The CDR3 is CASSPDRHYGYTF. The CDR3 coding sequence is TGCGCCAGCAGCCCGGACAGGCACTATGGCTACACCTTC.

The rearrangement joins TRBV18 to TRBJ1-4; D is ambiguous. Trimming shortened V by 1 base and J by 2 bases, and 8 bases separated the two germline ends. The CDR3 is 15 amino acids. The germline V gene encodes CDR1 KGHSH and CDR2 LQKENI. In nucleotides, the CDR3 is TGTGCCAGCTCACCACTCGGGAGTACTAATGAAAAACTGTTTTTT. Translated: CASSPLGSTNEKLFF.

The chain uses TRBV5-6 and TRBJ2-5; D may be TRBD2 (7 bases). CDR1 and CDR2 from the germline V gene are SGHDT and YYEEEE. With 4 bases removed from V and 5 bases from J, the gap between germline ends came to 15 bases. There are 14 residues in the CDR3. The CDR3 loop is CASSQGGGGETQYF. The CDR3 DNA reads as TGTGCCAGCAGCCAAGGGGGGGGCGGGGAGACCCAGTACTTC. The complete variable domain, with remaining parts taken from reference TRBV5-6 and TRBJ2-5, reads DAGVTQSPTHLIKTRGQQVTLRCSPKSGHDTVSWYQQALGQGPQFIFQYYEEEERQRGNFPDRFSGHQFPNYSSELNVNALLLGDSALYLCASSQGGGGETQYFGPGTRLLVL.

The rearrangement uses TRBV7-2 and TRBJ1-1, with D unresolved. Germline values: CDR1 SGHTA, CDR2 FQGNSA. The V gene lost 6 bases and the J gene lost 1 base, with 9 bases spanning the gap. The CDR3 totals 13 residues. CDR3 in amino acids: CASRSQTNTEAFF. The CDR3 DNA sequence: TGTGCCAGCAGATCGCAAACGAACACTGAAGCTTTCTTT.

V usage is TRBV7-3 and J usage is TRBJ2-7, with 8 bases aligning to TRBD2. The trim removed 0 bases at V and 2 bases at J, leaving 3 bases unmatched. The V gene's germline CDR1 is SGHTA and CDR2 FQGTGA. The CDR3 consists of 15 residues. The CDR3 protein is CASSLTSGDAYEQYF. The CDR3 bases are TGTGCCAGCAGCTTAACTAGCGGGGACGCCTACGAGCAGTACTTC.

The rearrangement links TRBV4-2 to TRBJ2-7, with D possibly TRBD2 on 6 matching bases. This CDR3 is 16 amino acids long. Germline V CDR1 and CDR2: LGHNA, YNFKEQ. With 4 bases removed from V and 3 bases from J, the gap between germline ends came to 19 bases. CDR3 sequence reads: CASSPTSVAGGYEQYF. The CDR3 bases are TGTGCCAGCAGCCCTACTTCGGTAGCCGGGGGCTACGAGCAGTACTTC.

The chain couples TRBV3-1 (or the pseudogene TRBV3-2) to TRBJ2-7, with no clear D. The CDR3 runs 14 residues. Germline CDR1 and CDR2: LGHDT and YNNKEL (reference sequence). V shed 3 bases and J shed 0 bases, with 9 bases lying between them. CDR3 residues: CASSQYRNSYEQYF. The CDR3 nucleotides read TGTGCCAGCAGCCAGTACCGAAACTCCTACGAGCAGTACTTC.

The chain employs TRBV9 and TRBJ1-4; D may be TRBD1 (5 bases). V lost 4 bases, J lost 0 bases, and 28 bases lay in between. Germline CDR1 reads SGDLS; CDR2 reads YYNGEE. There are 21 residues in the CDR3. CDR3 residues: CASSPSFGLGAQWTTNEKLFF. The CDR3 bases are TGTGCCAGCAGCCCGTCTTTCGGCCTCGGGGCCCAATGGACAACTAATGAAAAACTGTTTTTT.

The chain carries TRBV27 and TRBJ2-6; D remains ambiguous. The V end lost 5 bases, the J end lost 0 bases, and 11 bases lay between the germline ends. CDR1 MNHEY and CDR2 SMNVEV come from the germline V gene (reference sequence). The CDR3 is 16 residues long. The CDR3 DNA reads as TGTGCCAGCAGTGGTAAGGGTAACTCTGGGGCCAACGTCCTGACTTTC. Translation gives CASSGKGNSGANVLTF.

The chain uses TRBV19 and TRBJ1-1, with TRBD1 matching over 7 bases. Germline V lookup: CDR1 LNHDA, CDR2 SQIVND (reference sequence). The CDR3 is 14 residues long. V lost 5 bases and J lost 6; bases outside the gene matches: 9. The CDR3 region has the DNA TGTGCCAGTAGTCCGGGACAGTGGGACCCTGAAGCTTTCTTT. Its protein product is CASSPGQWDPEAFF.

The chain joins TRBV5-1 to TRBJ1-4; perhaps TRBD1 as D (5 bases). The germline V and J ends were trimmed by 6 bases and 1 base, with 13 bases remaining between them. In germline, CDR1 is SGHRS, CDR2 YFSETQ. The CDR3 covers 15 residues. This CDR3 reads CASTRRGGTNEKLFF. In DNA form, the CDR3 reads TGCGCCAGCACTAGAAGGGGAGGAACTAATGAAAAACTGTTTTTT.

The rearrangement links TRBV6-6 to TRBJ1-5; D is perhaps TRBD1 (5 bases). Germline CDR1 and CDR2: MNHNY and SVGAGI (reference sequence). The CDR3 spans 17 residues. V was pared by 5 bases and J by 2 bases, with 19 bases between. CDR3 nucleotides: TGTGCCAGCAGTCCTTCCGGGACCCCTTCGGGCAATCAGCCCCAGCATTTT. The encoded protein is CASSPSGTPSGNQPQHF.

In this sample, this clone turned up a few times. The J gene is TRBJ2-7, the V gene TRBV18; 9 nucleotides agree with TRBD1. V shed 5 bases, J shed 3 bases, and the junction held 5 bases outside the gene matches. CDR3 length: 14 residues. Germline V gives CDR1 KGHSH, CDR2 LQKENI. CDR3 region: CASSTGTGIYEQYF. CDR3 nucleotide sequence: TGTGCCAGCTCAACCGGGACAGGGATCTACGAGCAGTACTTC.

The chain combines TRBV11-3 with TRBJ2-1; 8 bases fit TRBD2. Germline V gene lookup returns CDR1 SGHNT and CDR2 YENEEA. The CDR3 is made up of 15 amino acids. Germline trimming cut 1 base from V and 5 bases from J; bases unmatched to any gene: 4. The CDR3 loop is CASSLGAGGNNEQFF. The CDR3 coding sequence is TGTGCCAGCAGCTTAGGGGCGGGGGGAAACAATGAGCAGTTCTTC. Combining the CDR3 with reference TRBV11-3 and TRBJ2-1 gives the whole variable domain EAGVVQSPRYKIIEKKQPVAFWCNPISGHNTLYWYLQNLGQGPELLIRYENEEAVDDSQLPKDRFSAERLKGVDSTLKIQPAELGDSAVYLCASSLGAGGNNEQFFGPGTRLTVL.